The 2 T cell receptor beta chains given below trace back to one sample, sequenced in a study of cytomegalovirus exposure and HLA in healthy donors. PCR employed 60 Vbeta and 13 Jbeta primers. Clones were sequenced by immunoSEQ multiplex PCR, and TCRdb holds only the in-frame ones, with some missing. The profile shows tens of thousands of clones, roughly 83% of them singletons. The sequenced sample consisted of PBMCs. The receptors were gathered from a woman in her thirties or forties in good health and CMV-seropositive.

The chain uses TRBV6-5 and TRBJ1-6; 7 nucleotides match TRBD1. CDR1 and CDR2 from the germline V gene are MNHEY and SVGAGI. This CDR3 is 14 amino acids long. With V trimmed by 6 bases and J by 8 bases, 7 bases remained unmatched. CDR3: CASSRQGLDSPLHF. CDR3 nucleotides: TGTGCCAGCAGCCGACAGGGTCTTGATTCACCCCTCCACTTT.

This clone was observed a handful of times. The chain carries TRBV5-1 and TRBJ2-1, with D possibly matching TRBD2 (5 bases). Per germline, CDR1 SGHRS and CDR2 YFSETQ. Trimming stripped 5 bases from V and 0 bases from J, with 12 bases between. The CDR3 length is 15 residues. As DNA, the CDR3 is TGCGCCAGCAGGGACGGGGAGAGCTCCTACAATGAGCAGTTCTTC. As protein: CASRDGESSYNEQFF.